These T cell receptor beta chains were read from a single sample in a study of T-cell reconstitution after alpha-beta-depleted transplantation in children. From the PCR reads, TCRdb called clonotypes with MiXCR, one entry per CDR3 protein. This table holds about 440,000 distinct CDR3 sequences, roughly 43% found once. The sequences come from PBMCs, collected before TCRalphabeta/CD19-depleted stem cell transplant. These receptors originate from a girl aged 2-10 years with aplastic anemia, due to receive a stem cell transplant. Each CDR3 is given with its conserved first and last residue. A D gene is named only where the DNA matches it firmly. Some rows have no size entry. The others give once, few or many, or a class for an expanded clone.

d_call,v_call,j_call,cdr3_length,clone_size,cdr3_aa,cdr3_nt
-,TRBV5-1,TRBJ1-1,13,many,CASSLQDGTEAFF,TGCGCCAGCAGCTTACAGGACGGCACTGAAGCTTTCTTT
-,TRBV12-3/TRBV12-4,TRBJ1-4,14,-,CASSLLGLEEKLFF,TGTGCCAGCAGTTTATTGGGATTGGAGGAAAAACTGTTTTTT
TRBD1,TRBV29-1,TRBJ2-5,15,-,CSVAWTGRRQETQYF,TGCAGCGTTGCCTGGACAGGGAGAAGGCAAGAGACCCAGTACTTC
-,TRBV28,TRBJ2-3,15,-,CASSQVIAVTDTQYF,TGTGCCAGCAGTCAGGTGATTGCAGTCACAGATACGCAGTATTTT
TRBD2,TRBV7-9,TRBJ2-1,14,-,CASSFGGRANEQFF,TGTGCCAGCAGCTTTGGCGGGAGGGCCAATGAGCAGTTCTTC
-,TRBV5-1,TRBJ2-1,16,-,CASSLAVRSRDNEQFF,TGCGCCAGCAGCTTGGCAGTCAGGTCTCGGGACAATGAGCAGTTCTTC
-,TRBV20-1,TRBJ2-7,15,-,CSAKGVTGPMWEQYF,TGCAGTGCTAAGGGGGTCACAGGTCCTATGTGGGAGCAGTACTTC
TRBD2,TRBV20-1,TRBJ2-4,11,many,CSASLAGIQYF,TGCAGTGCTAGCCTAGCGGGTATTCAGTACTTC
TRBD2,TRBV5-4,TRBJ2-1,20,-,CASSLAWGSGGALFVDEQFF,TGTGCCAGCAGCTTGGCCTGGGGTAGCGGGGGGGCCCTTTTTGTTGATGAGCAGTTCTTC
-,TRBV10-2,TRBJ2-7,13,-,CASMRLSSYEQYF,TGCGCCAGCATGAGGCTTAGCTCCTACGAGCAGTACTTC
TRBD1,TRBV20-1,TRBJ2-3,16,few,CSARSDRGGGTDTQYF,TGCAGTGCTAGATCGGACAGGGGGGGAGGCACAGATACGCAGTATTTT
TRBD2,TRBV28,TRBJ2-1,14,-,CASSLSAGGWEQFF,TGTGCCAGCAGTTTATCGGCGGGGGGCTGGGAGCAGTTCTTC
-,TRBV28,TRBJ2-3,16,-,CASSPRAPLDPDTQYF,TGTGCCAGCAGTCCGCGGGCCCCCTTAGATCCAGATACGCAGTATTTT
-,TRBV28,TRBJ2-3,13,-,CASSYGDTDTQYF,TGTGCCAGCAGCTACGGGGACACAGATACGCAGTATTTT
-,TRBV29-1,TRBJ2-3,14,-,CSVEEDRYGDTQYF,TGCAGCGTTGAAGAGGACCGCTATGGCGATACGCAGTATTTT
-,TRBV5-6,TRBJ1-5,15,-,CASSWTREVNQPQHF,TGTGCCAGCAGCTGGACCAGGGAGGTCAATCAGCCCCAGCATTTT
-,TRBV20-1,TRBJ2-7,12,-,CSARPGPYEQYF,TGCAGTGCGCGTCCGGGTCCCTACGAGCAGTACTTC
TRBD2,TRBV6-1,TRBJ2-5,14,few,CASRASGSLETQYF,TGTGCCAGCAGGGCTAGCGGGAGTTTGGAGACCCAGTACTTC
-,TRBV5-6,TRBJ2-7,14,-,CASSKRGRHYEQYF,TGTGCCAGCAGCAAACGAGGGCGACACTACGAGCAGTACTTC
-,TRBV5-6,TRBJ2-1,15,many,CASSLGLAYNNEQFF,TGTGCCAGCAGCTTGGGGTTAGCTTACAACAATGAGCAGTTCTTC
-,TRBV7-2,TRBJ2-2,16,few,CASSLPILQNTGELFF,TGTGCCAGCAGCTTACCAATACTACAGAACACCGGGGAGCTGTTTTTT
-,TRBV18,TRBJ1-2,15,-,CASSPLPGSRDGYTF,TGTGCCAGCTCACCACTTCCGGGTTCCAGGGATGGCTACACCTTC
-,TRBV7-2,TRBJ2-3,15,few,CASSLGGRGRDTQYF,TGTGCCAGCAGCTTAGGGGGTCGGGGGAGGGATACGCAGTATTTT
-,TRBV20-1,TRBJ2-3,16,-,CSASLPLSGSTDTQYF,TGCAGTGCTAGCTTACCTTTAAGCGGGAGCACAGATACGCAGTATTTT
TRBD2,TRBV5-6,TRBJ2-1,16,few,CASSFRTSGSSNEQFF,TGTGCCAGCAGCTTTCGGACTAGCGGGAGTTCGAATGAGCAGTTCTTC
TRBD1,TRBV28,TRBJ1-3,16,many,CASSYRGRFSGNTIYF,TGTGCCAGCAGTTACAGGGGGCGGTTCTCTGGAAACACCATATATTTT
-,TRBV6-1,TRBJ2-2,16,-,CASIPAGATYPGELFF,TGTGCCAGCATTCCGGCCGGGGCGACCTACCCGGGGGAGCTGTTTTTT
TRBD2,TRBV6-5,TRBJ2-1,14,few,CASSSGLGWNEQFF,TGTGCCAGCAGTTCGGGACTAGGTTGGAATGAGCAGTTCTTC
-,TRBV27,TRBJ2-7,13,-,CASSSSSSYEQYF,TGTGCCAGCAGTTCCTCGAGCTCCTACGAGCAGTACTTC
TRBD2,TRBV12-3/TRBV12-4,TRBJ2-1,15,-,CASSDIERGHNEQFF,TGTGCCAGCAGCGACATTGAGCGGGGGCACAATGAGCAGTTCTTC
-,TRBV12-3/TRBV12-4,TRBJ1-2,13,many,CASSLMAVLGYTF,TGTGCCAGCAGTTTAATGGCGGTTCTGGGCTACACCTTC
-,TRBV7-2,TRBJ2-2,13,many,CASSLLSAGELFF,TGTGCCAGCAGCTTACTTAGCGCCGGGGAGCTGTTTTTT
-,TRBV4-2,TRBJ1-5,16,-,CASSQDVRQGNQPQHF,TGTGCCAGCAGCCAAGATGTGAGGCAGGGCAATCAGCCCCAGCATTTT
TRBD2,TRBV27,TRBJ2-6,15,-,CASREAGVGANVLTF,TGTGCCAGCAGGGAAGCGGGGGTAGGGGCCAACGTCCTGACTTTC
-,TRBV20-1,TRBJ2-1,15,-,CSASSLATSYNEQFF,TGCAGTGCTAGTTCGCTAGCGACGTCCTACAATGAGCAGTTCTTC
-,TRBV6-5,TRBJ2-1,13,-,CASSYEKRDRKFF,TGTGCCAGCAGTTACGAAAAGCGAGACAGGAAATTCTTC
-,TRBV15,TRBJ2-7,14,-,CATSRFLGGYEQYF,TGTGCCACCAGCAGATTTTTAGGGGGATACGAGCAGTACTTC
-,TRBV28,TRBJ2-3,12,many,CASSLMQDTQYF,TGTGCCAGCAGTTTAATGCAGGATACGCAGTATTTT
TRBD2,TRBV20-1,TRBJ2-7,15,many,CSASHSGRMAYEQYF,TGCAGTGCTTCCCACAGCGGGAGAATGGCCTACGAGCAGTACTTC
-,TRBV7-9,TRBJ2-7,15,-,CASSFRPQGGGEQYF,TGTGCCAGCAGCTTCCGGCCGCAGGGCGGTGGCGAGCAGTACTTC
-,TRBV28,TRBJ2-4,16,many,CASSLAGPRAKNIQYF,TGTGCCAGCAGTTTAGCGGGACCTCGAGCCAAAAACATTCAGTACTTC
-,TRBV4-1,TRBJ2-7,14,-,CASSLTGFADEQYF,TGCGCCAGCAGCCTCACAGGGTTTGCCGACGAGCAGTACTTC
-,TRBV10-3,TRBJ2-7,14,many,CAISDRDIYYEQYF,TGTGCCATCAGTGACCGGGACATCTACTACGAGCAGTACTTC
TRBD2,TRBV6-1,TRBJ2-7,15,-,CASTPRSGSRYEQYF,TGTGCCAGCACTCCCCGCAGCGGGAGTCGCTACGAGCAGTACTTC
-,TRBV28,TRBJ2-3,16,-,CASSSFLGGNTDTQYF,TGTGCCAGCAGTTCCTTTTTGGGGGGTAACACAGATACGCAGTATTTT
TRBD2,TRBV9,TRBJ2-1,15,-,CASSVGLAGYNEQFF,TGTGCCAGCAGCGTAGGACTAGCGGGATACAATGAGCAGTTCTTC
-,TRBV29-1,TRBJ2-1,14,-,CSGGPSSSYNEQFF,TGCAGCGGGGGACCGTCCAGCTCCTACAATGAGCAGTTCTTC
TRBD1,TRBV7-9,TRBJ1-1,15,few,CASSLVGTGGEEAFF,TGTGCCAGCAGCTTGGTAGGGACAGGGGGCGAAGAAGCTTTCTTT
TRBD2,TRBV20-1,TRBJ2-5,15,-,CSAGRLAGGPETQYF,TGCAGTGCGGGAAGACTAGCGGGGGGGCCGGAGACCCAGTACTTC
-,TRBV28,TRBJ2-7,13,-,CASSSDGYYEQYF,TGTGCCAGCTCCTCCGACGGGTACTACGAGCAGTACTTC
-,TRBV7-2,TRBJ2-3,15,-,CASSQAGTKADTQYF,TGTGCCAGCAGCCAAGCCGGGACAAAGGCGGATACGCAGTATTTT
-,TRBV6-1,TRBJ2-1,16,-,CASKHRAATTYNEQFF,TGTGCCAGCAAACACAGGGCCGCAACTACATACAATGAGCAGTTCTTC
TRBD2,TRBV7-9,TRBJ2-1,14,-,CAGSGRASYNEQFF,TGTGCCGGTAGCGGGAGGGCCTCCTACAATGAGCAGTTCTTC
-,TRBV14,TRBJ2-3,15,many,CASSQQQTFTDTQYF,TGTGCCAGCAGCCAACAACAGACCTTCACAGATACGCAGTATTTT
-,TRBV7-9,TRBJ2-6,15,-,CASSSPESGANVLTF,TGTGCCAGCAGCTCCCCAGAGTCTGGGGCCAACGTCCTGACTTTC